The clone carrying this TCR beta chain was counted once. The V gene lost 7 bases and the J gene lost 2 bases, with 9 bases spanning the gap. Germline V gene lookup returns CDR1 SNHLY and CDR2 FYNNEI. The CDR3 contains 12 residues. The data were taken from a study of blood T cell repertoires in COVID-19. Generated by immunoSEQ multiplex PCR, the TCRdb table keeps only in-frame clones and is missing some. This sample has 200,000 to 250,000 clones, with roughly four fifths found just once. This chain links TRBV2 with TRBJ2-7, with D unresolved. Sequencing input: peripheral blood. The source of this sequence is a woman between 40 and 55 years old with acute or convalescent COVID-19. The CDR3 region has the DNA TGTGCCAGCAATATAGAGGCCTACGAGCAGTACTTC. This encodes CASNIEAYEQYF.